A selection of T cell receptor beta chains follows, all from one sample in a study of vaccination and CD4 T cells after COVID-19. TCRdb independently ran MiXCR on the PCR reads; one entry per CDR3 protein. The sample gives about 20,000 distinct CDR3 sequences, about 60% of which show up once; less than 1.5% is in the top ten. The sample consisted of CD4+ T cells from blood, taken before SARS-CoV-2 vaccination. The origin of the receptors is a human donor who had recovered from COVID-19. Each CDR3 is given with its conserved first and last residue. D genes are given only for firm matches. Clone size is not always given. Where it is, it says once, few, many or a class for expanded clones.

>TRBV12-3/TRBV12-4|TRBJ2-5|.|TRBD2
CASSLIAGGPQETQYF
TGTGCCAGCAGTTTAATAGCGGGAGGCCCACAAGAGACCCAGTACTTC
>TRBV24-1|TRBJ2-3|.|TRBD2
CATSETGTSGIDTQYF
TGTGCCACCAGTGAGACCGGGACTAGCGGTATAGATACGCAGTATTTT
>TRBV5-6|TRBJ2-3|.|.
CASSLDLFADTQYF
TGTGCCAGCAGCTTGGACCTATTTGCAGATACGCAGTATTTT
>TRBV20-1|TRBJ2-2|few|.
CSASRGAGTGELFF
TGCAGTGCTAGCCGCGGGGCAGGGACCGGGGAGCTGTTTTTT
>TRBV6-1|TRBJ1-2|.|TRBD1
CASSGPTGGYFSYGYTF
TGTGCCAGCAGTGGCCCTACAGGGGGCTATTTTAGCTATGGCTACACCTTC
>TRBV20-1|TRBJ1-5|.|.
CSARDDGHDRVSQPQHF
TGCAGTGCTAGAGATGATGGGCACGATAGGGTTAGTCAGCCCCAGCATTTT
>TRBV2|TRBJ2-5|once|TRBD2
CASRGLSGRREETQYF
TGTGCCAGCAGGGGACTAAGCGGTCGCCGAGAGGAGACCCAGTACTTC
>TRBV20-1|TRBJ1-5|.|.
CGIQGVFGNQPQHF
TGCGGTATACAGGGAGTGTTCGGAAATCAGCCCCAGCATTTT
>TRBV7-9|TRBJ1-2|.|.
CASSANQGYYGYTF
TGTGCCAGCAGCGCGAACCAGGGATACTATGGCTACACCTTC
>TRBV7-6|TRBJ2-5|few|TRBD2
CASSSGFWTSASQETQYF
TGTGCCAGCAGCAGCGGCTTCTGGACTAGTGCGAGCCAAGAGACCCAGTACTTC
>TRBV6-1|TRBJ2-7|.|TRBD1
CASSKGQGAYEQYF
TGTGCCAGCAGTAAAGGACAGGGGGCATATGAGCAGTACTTC
>TRBV7-9|TRBJ2-3|.|.
CASSLGREVPDTQYF
TGTGCCAGCAGCTTAGGCAGGGAGGTACCAGATACGCAGTATTTT
>TRBV5-4|TRBJ2-5|once|.
CASSLEPPARETQYF
TGTGCCAGCAGCTTGGAGCCTCCAGCAAGGGAGACCCAGTACTTC
>TRBV28|TRBJ2-5|few|TRBD2
CASSLSAGGLQETQYF
TGTGCCAGCAGTTTATCAGCGGGAGGTCTGCAAGAGACCCAGTACTTC
>TRBV19|TRBJ2-2|.|.
CASTSGVNTGELFF
TGTGCCAGTACCTCCGGAGTAAACACCGGGGAGCTGTTTTTT
>TRBV18|TRBJ1-2|few|TRBD1
CASSPSRRTGHYGYTF
TGTGCCAGCTCACCATCTCGCCGGACAGGACATTATGGCTACACCTTC
>TRBV7-2|TRBJ1-2|.|TRBD1
CASSVWTGGGYTF
TGTGCCAGCAGCGTCTGGACAGGGGGTGGCTACACCTTC
>TRBV7-6|TRBJ1-6|.|TRBD1
CASSPRDRYNSPLHF
TGTGCCAGCAGTCCCCGGGACAGATATAATTCACCCCTCCACTTT
>TRBV20-1|TRBJ1-2|few|TRBD1
CSARGDRGHGYTF
TGCAGTGCTAGAGGGGACAGGGGGCATGGCTACACCTTC
>TRBV6-1|TRBJ2-1|.|.
CASRTGIYNEQFF
TGTGCCAGCAGGACGGGGATCTACAATGAGCAGTTCTTC
>TRBV28|TRBJ1-5|.|.
CASRSHLGSNQPQHF
TGTGCCAGCAGATCTCACCTCGGGAGCAATCAGCCCCAGCATTTT
>TRBV7-9|TRBJ2-2|.|TRBD2
CASSLGLAGDSTGELFF
TGTGCCAGCAGCTTAGGACTAGCGGGAGATTCCACCGGGGAGCTGTTTTTT
>TRBV27|TRBJ2-3|.|.
CASSLLSDYLRRDTQYF
TGTGCCAGCAGTTTATTGTCGGACTACCTACGACGAGATACGCAGTATTTT
>TRBV19|TRBJ1-6|.|.
CASSTSGPLGSPLHF
TGTGCCAGTAGTACATCCGGGCCTCTGGGGTCACCCCTCCACTTT
>TRBV7-7|TRBJ2-7|.|.
CASSLGKQGDTYEQYF
TGTGCTAGCAGCTTAGGGAAACAGGGAGACACCTACGAGCAGTACTTC
>TRBV28|TRBJ2-7|.|TRBD1
CASTTGTGAYEQYF
TGTGCCAGCACCACCGGGACAGGGGCCTACGAGCAGTACTTC
>TRBV29-1|TRBJ2-5|.|.
CSVDGRGGAETQYF
TGCAGCGTTGATGGCAGGGGGGGCGCAGAGACCCAGTACTTC
>TRBV27|TRBJ1-2|medium-sized|.
CASSPSTGRANYGYTF
TGTGCCAGCAGTCCGTCGACAGGCCGAGCTAACTATGGCTACACCTTC
>TRBV19|TRBJ2-7|.|TRBD1
CASSAMTGSPYEQYF
TGTGCCAGTAGTGCAATGACAGGGTCACCCTACGAGCAGTACTTC
>TRBV20-1|TRBJ1-6|.|TRBD1
CSARGQGESNSPLHF
TGCAGTGCTAGAGGGCAGGGGGAGAGTAATTCACCCCTCCACTTT
>TRBV24-1|TRBJ2-5|few|.
CATSDAGGGGETQYF
TGTGCCACCAGTGATGCGGGCGGAGGGGGAGAGACCCAGTACTTC
>TRBV7-9|TRBJ1-4|.|.
CASSLSGPNEKLFF
TGTGCCAGCAGCTTATCTGGTCCTAATGAAAAACTGTTTTTT
>TRBV19|TRBJ2-5|.|TRBD2
CASSIARREAETQYF
TGTGCCAGTAGTATAGCTCGGCGGGAGGCGGAGACCCAGTACTTC
>TRBV7-9|TRBJ2-1|.|TRBD1
CASSGQGGSYNEQFF
TGTGCCAGCAGCGGACAGGGGGGCTCCTACAATGAGCAGTTCTTC
>TRBV28|TRBJ2-1|.|.
CASSLQGRGNNEQFF
TGTGCCAGCAGTCTTCAGGGCAGGGGCAACAATGAGCAGTTCTTC
>TRBV19|TRBJ1-1|.|.
CASSILTGSPGDTEAFF
TGTGCCAGTAGTATACTTACGGGGAGCCCAGGCGACACTGAAGCTTTCTTT
>TRBV7-9|TRBJ2-1|once|.
CASSLVGSEQFF
TGTGCCAGCAGCTTAGTAGGGAGTGAGCAGTTCTTC
>TRBV19|TRBJ2-5|.|.
CASSTSKETQYF
TGTGCCAGTAGTACCTCAAAAGAGACCCAGTACTTC
>TRBV27|TRBJ1-6|few|TRBD1
CASGQGFSPLHF
TGTGCCAGCGGACAGGGTTTTTCACCCCTCCACTTT
>TRBV7-3|TRBJ2-5|.|.
CASTHSAGETQYF
TGTGCCAGCACCCACTCGGCGGGGGAGACCCAGTACTTC
>TRBV6-1|TRBJ1-2|.|TRBD1
CASRPTGLYGYTF
TGTGCCAGCAGACCGACAGGGCTCTATGGCTACACCTTC
>TRBV7-3|TRBJ1-1|.|.
CASSPGHGVRNTEAFF
TGTGCCAGCAGCCCGGGACACGGGGTTCGGAACACTGAAGCTTTCTTT
>TRBV24-1|TRBJ2-6|.|.
CVTLSPGANVLTF
TGTGTCACCCTATCCCCTGGGGCCAACGTCCTGACTTTC
>TRBV5-1|TRBJ1-1|once|.
CASRGQGGDTEAFF
TGCGCCAGCAGAGGGCAGGGTGGGGACACTGAAGCTTTCTTT
>TRBV7-2|TRBJ2-7|few|.
CASSLSSGSPYEQYF
TGTGCCAGCAGCTTAAGTAGCGGAAGTCCCTACGAGCAGTACTTC
>TRBV5-1|TRBJ1-2|.|.
CASSFGPGNGYTF
TGCGCCAGCAGCTTCGGCCCGGGTAATGGCTACACCTTC
>TRBV7-9|TRBJ2-5|.|.
CASSLFSGETQYF
TGTGCCAGCAGCTTATTTAGCGGCGAGACCCAGTACTTC